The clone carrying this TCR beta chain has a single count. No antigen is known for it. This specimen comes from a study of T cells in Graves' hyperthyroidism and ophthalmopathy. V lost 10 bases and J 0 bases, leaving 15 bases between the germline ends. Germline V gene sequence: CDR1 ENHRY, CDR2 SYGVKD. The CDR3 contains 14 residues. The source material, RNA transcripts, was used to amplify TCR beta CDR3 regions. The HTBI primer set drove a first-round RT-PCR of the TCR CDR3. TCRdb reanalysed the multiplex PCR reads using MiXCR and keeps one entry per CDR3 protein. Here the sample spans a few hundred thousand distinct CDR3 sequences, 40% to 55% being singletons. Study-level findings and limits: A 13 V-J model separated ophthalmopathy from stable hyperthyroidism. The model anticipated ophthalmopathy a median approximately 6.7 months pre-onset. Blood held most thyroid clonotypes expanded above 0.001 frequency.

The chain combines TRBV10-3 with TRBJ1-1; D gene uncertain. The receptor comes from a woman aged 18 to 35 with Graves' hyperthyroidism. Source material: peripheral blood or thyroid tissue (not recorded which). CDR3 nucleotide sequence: TGTGCCAGCTTAGAACGGGGAGTGAACACTGAAGCTTTCTTT. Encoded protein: CASLERGVNTEAFF.